This passage covers 14 T cell receptor beta chains from one sample sequenced in a study of T cells in Graves' hyperthyroidism and ophthalmopathy. RNA transcripts gave rise to amplified TCR beta CDR3 regions. Primed by the HTBI set, a first-round RT-PCR was run on the TCR CDR3. MiXCR, run by TCRdb on the multiplex PCR reads, gives a single entry per CDR3 protein. The sample holds 620,000 or so distinct CDR3 sequences; roughly 14% are singletons and the top ten take around 12%. Sequenced material: blood. All receptors come from a woman in her fifties or sixties with Graves' ophthalmopathy.

In this sample, this clonotype turned up a few times. The chain uses TRBV30 and TRBJ2-7; 16 nucleotides line up with TRBD2. This CDR3 is built from 19 residues. The junction had 12 bases not matched to a gene; V was cut back by 2 bases and J by 2 bases. CDR1 and CDR2 from the germline V gene are GTSNPN and SVGIG (reference sequence). Here the CDR3 reads CAWSPGTSGRGVTPYEQYF. The CDR3 region has the DNA TGTGCCTGGAGTCCCGGGACTAGCGGGAGGGGTGTAACGCCCTACGAGCAGTACTTC.

About this clonotype: This could be a read error, since a much larger clone is one nucleotide away. The chain combines TRBV9 with TRBJ1-2; 8 bases match TRBD1. The CDR3 is 15 residues long. Germline assignment: CDR1 SGDLS and CDR2 YYNGEE. This CDR3 is CAGSVAAGGVYGYTF. The CDR3, as DNA: TGTGCCGGCAGCGTAGCGGCAGGGGGCGTTTATGGCTACACCTTC. Drawing the rest from reference TRBV9 and TRBJ1-2, the complete variable domain is DSGVTQTPKHLITATGQRVTLRCSPRSGDLSVYWYQQSLDQGLQFLIQYYNGEERAKGNILERFSAQQFPDLHSELNLSSLELGDSALYFCAGSVAAGGVYGYTFGSGTRLTVV.

This clonotype was recorded at least ten times. The J gene is TRBJ2-7, the V gene TRBV12-3 or TRBV12-4, with D perhaps given as TRBD1 or TRBD2 (5 bases each). The CDR3 is made up of 16 amino acids. V lost 1 base, J lost 3 bases, and 16 bases lay in between. The CDR3 nucleotides read TGTGCCAGCAGTTTAGAGCTGAGCGAGGGGAACTACGAGCAGTACTTC. Translation: CASSLELSEGNYEQYF.

This clonotype was detected a few times. CDR3 loop: CSAPGLAGSDTQYF. The CDR3, as DNA: TGCAGTGCACCGGGACTAGCGGGATCAGATACGCAGTATTTT. The J gene is TRBJ2-3, the V gene TRBV20-1; 13 nucleotides line up with TRBD2. The CDR3 extends over 14 amino acids. The germline V gene has CDR1 DFQATT and CDR2 SNEGSKA (reference sequence). The trim removed 6 bases at V and 4 bases at J, leaving 4 bases unmatched.

This clonotype showed up many times. CDR3 in amino acids: CASGKLAQGRNYEQYF. In nucleotides, the CDR3 is TGTGCCAGCGGCAAACTTGCACAGGGGAGAAACTACGAGCAGTACTTC. The chain joins TRBV5-6 to TRBJ2-7; TRBD1 matches at 7 bases. The germline CDR1 and CDR2 sequences are SGHDT and YYEEEE. V gave up 7 bases and J gave up 3 bases; unmatched junction bases: 16. This CDR3 contains 16 residues.

This clonotype was counted a few times. The V and J genes are TRBV9 and TRBJ1-5, with D maybe TRBD1 (5 bases). Deletions cut 0 bases from V and 5 bases from J, with 15 bases between. There are 16 residues in the CDR3. CDR1 is SGDLS, CDR2 YYNGEE, per germline. CDR3 coding DNA: TGTGCCAGCAGCGTAGGTCCAGGGACTAAGTATCAGCCCCAGCATTTT. This sequence encodes CASSVGPGTKYQPQHF.

This clonotype has a count of ten or more. This rearrangement joins TRBV28 to TRBJ1-1, with a possible D match to TRBD1 (6 bases). This CDR3 has 14 residues. V lost 5 bases to trimming and J lost 5 bases, with 15 bases between them. Per germline, CDR1 MDHEN and CDR2 SYDVKM. The CDR3 DNA sequence: TGTGCCAGCAGTCCAACACAGGGACGGACTGAAGCTTTCTTT. This encodes CASSPTQGRTEAFF.

In nucleotides, the CDR3 is TGTGCCAGCAGCCAAGTACAGGGAGCACTTTATGGCTACACCTTC. Its translation is CASSQVQGALYGYTF. This sequence joins TRBV14 and TRBJ1-2, with D possibly being TRBD1 (6 bases). The V gene lost 1 base and the J gene lost 5 bases, with 14 bases spanning the gap. Germline V lookup: CDR1 SGHDN, CDR2 FVKESK. CDR3 size: 15 residues. The full variable domain, its missing parts supplied by reference TRBV14 and TRBJ1-2, is EAGVTQFPSHSVIEKGQTVTLRCDPISGHDNLYWYRRVMGKEIKFLLHFVKESKQDESGMPNNRFLAERTGGTYSTLKVQPAELEDSGVYFCASSQVQGALYGYTFGSGTRLTVV.

V and J are TRBV19 and TRBJ2-1; D uncertain. V was pared by 1 base and J by 4 bases, with 5 bases between. CDR3 length equals 13 residues. Germline V gene lookup returns CDR1 LNHDA and CDR2 SQIVND (reference sequence). The CDR3: CASSIGNYNEQFF. The CDR3 DNA reads TGTGCCAGTAGTATAGGGAATTACAATGAGCAGTTCTTC.

The genes are TRBV15 and TRBJ1-4; 7 bases line up with TRBD1. Germline CDR1 LNHNV, CDR2 YYDKDF (reference sequence). The CDR3 consists of 15 residues. With 5 bases clipped from V and 2 bases from J, the junction kept 5 bases outside the gene matches. CDR3 residues: CATSESGGTNEKLFF. The CDR3 DNA is TGTGCCACCAGCGAGTCAGGGGGTACTAATGAAAAACTGTTTTTT.

This clonotype turned up a few times. The V gene is TRBV4-3, the J gene TRBJ2-3, with D unresolved. The germline V gene encodes CDR1 LGHNA and CDR2 YSLEER. This CDR3 contains 12 residues. V lost 0 bases to trimming and J lost 9 bases, with 7 bases between them. CDR3 in DNA: TGCGCCAGCAGCCAAGATCTGAGGACGCAGTATTTT. Amino acid sequence: CASSQDLRTQYF.

The chain couples TRBV4-2 to TRBJ1-5, with 7 bases fitting TRBD1. This CDR3 is built from 19 residues. Germline lookup yields CDR1 LGHNA and CDR2 YNFKEQ. Trimming cost V 0 bases and J 0 bases; bases outside gene matches: 11. The CDR3 region has the DNA TGTGCCAGCAGCCAAGACGCGCGGCCGGGACAGTATAGCAATCAGCCCCAGCATTTT. It yields the protein CASSQDARPGQYSNQPQHF.

This chain links TRBV11-2 with TRBJ2-5; D possibly corresponds to TRBD2 (6 bases). CDR3 length equals 14 residues. The V and J ends lost 5 bases and 4 bases respectively, with 14 bases between them. Germline CDR1 SGHAT, CDR2 FQNNGV. In nucleotides, the CDR3 is TGTGCCAGCAGCCCCGGACTCGGGGGAGAGACCCAGTACTTC. Its protein product is CASSPGLGGETQYF. The variable domain in full, with the rest retrieved from reference TRBV11-2 and TRBJ2-5, is EAGVAQSPRYKIIEKRQSVAFWCNPISGHATLYWYQQILGQGPKLLIQFQNNGVVDDSQLPKDRFSAERLKGVDSTLKIQPAKLEDSAVYLCASSPGLGGETQYFGPGTRLLVL.

This clonotype was picked up a small number of times. The chain links TRBV7-8 to TRBJ2-2, with TRBD2 matching over 13 bases. The CDR3 extends over 16 amino acids. Trimming at V came to 10 bases and at J to 4 bases, leaving 9 bases not matched to a gene. Germline V lookup: CDR1 SGHVS, CDR2 FQNEAQ. CDR3 amino acids: CATNPGLAGATGELFF. The CDR3 nucleotides read TGTGCCACCAACCCCGGACTAGCGGGAGCCACCGGGGAGCTGTTTTTT.